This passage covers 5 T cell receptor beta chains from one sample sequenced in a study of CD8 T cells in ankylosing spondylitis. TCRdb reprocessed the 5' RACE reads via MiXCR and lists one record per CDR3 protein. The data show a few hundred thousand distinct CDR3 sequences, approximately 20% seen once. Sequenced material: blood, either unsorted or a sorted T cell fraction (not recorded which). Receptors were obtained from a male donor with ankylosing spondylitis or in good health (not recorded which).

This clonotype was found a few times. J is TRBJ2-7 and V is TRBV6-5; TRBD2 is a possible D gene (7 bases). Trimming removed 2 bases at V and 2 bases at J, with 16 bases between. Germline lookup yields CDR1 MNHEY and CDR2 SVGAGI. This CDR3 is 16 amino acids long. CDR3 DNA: TGTGCCAGCAGTTACGAGCCTTCGGGGGGCACCTACGAGCAGTACTTC. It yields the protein CASSYEPSGGTYEQYF.

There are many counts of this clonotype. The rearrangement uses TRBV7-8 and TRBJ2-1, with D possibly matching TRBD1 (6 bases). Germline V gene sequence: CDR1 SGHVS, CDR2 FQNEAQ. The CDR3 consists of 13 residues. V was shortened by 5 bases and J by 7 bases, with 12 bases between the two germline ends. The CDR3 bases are TGTGCCAGCAGCCGGACAGTACTAAATGAGCAGTTCTTC. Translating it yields CASSRTVLNEQFF.

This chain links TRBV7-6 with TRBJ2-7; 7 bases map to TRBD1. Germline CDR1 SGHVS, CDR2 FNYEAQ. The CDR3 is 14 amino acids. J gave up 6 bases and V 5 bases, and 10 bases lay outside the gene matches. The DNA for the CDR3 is TGTGCCAGCAGCCCAGGAACAGGGGCTAGCGAGCAGTACTTC. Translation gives CASSPGTGASEQYF.

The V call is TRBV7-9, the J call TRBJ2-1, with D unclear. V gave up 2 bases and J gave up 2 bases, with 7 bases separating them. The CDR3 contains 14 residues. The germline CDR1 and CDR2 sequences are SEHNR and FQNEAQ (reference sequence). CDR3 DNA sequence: TGTGCCAGCAGCTTACGGGCAGCCTACAATGAGCAGTTCTTC. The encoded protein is CASSLRAAYNEQFF.

CDR3 residues: CASSQGLAYSYNEQFF. In DNA, the CDR3 is TGTGCCAGCAGTCAGGGACTAGCGTACTCCTACAATGAGCAGTTCTTC. The chain is built from TRBV3-1 and TRBJ2-1; 10 nucleotides agree with TRBD2. Germline loops: CDR1 LGHDT, CDR2 YNNKEL (reference sequence). The length of the CDR3 is 16 residues. The ends lost 6 bases at V and 0 bases at J; junction bases unmatched: 5.